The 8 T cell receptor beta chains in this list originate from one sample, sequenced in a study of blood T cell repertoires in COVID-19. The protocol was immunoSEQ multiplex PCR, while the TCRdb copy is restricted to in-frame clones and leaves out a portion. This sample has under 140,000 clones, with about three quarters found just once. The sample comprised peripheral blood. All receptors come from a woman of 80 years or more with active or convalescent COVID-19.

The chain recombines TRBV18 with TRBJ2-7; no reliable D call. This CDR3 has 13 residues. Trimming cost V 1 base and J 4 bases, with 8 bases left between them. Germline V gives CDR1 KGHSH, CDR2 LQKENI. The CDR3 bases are TGTGCCAGCTCACCACGATTCCAGTACGAGCAGTACTTC. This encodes CASSPRFQYEQYF.

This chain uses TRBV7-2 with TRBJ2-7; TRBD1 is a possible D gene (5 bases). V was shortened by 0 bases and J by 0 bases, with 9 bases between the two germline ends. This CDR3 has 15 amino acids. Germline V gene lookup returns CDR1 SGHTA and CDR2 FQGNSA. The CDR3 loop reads CASSLAWGSSYEQYF. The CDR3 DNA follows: TGTGCCAGCAGCTTAGCGTGGGGCAGCTCCTACGAGCAGTACTTC.

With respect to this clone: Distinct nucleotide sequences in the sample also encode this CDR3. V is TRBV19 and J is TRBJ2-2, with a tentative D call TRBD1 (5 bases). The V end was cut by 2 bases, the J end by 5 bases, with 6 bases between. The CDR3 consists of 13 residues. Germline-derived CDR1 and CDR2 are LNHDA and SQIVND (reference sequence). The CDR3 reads CASSIQGTGELFF. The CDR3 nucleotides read TGTGCCAGTAGTATACAGGGTACCGGGGAGCTGTTTTTT.

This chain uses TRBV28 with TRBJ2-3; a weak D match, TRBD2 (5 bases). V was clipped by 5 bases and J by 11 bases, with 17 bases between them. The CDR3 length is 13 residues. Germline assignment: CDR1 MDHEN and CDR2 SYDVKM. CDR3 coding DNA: TGTGCCAGCAGTAGCGGACCCGTGAAGGGGCAGTATTTT. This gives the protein CASSSGPVKGQYF.

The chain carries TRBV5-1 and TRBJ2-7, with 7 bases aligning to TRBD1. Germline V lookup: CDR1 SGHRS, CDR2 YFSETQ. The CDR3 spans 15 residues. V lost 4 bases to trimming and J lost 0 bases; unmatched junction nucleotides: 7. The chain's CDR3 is CASSEWDSLSYEQYF. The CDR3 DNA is TGCGCCAGCAGCGAGTGGGACAGCCTCTCCTACGAGCAGTACTTC.

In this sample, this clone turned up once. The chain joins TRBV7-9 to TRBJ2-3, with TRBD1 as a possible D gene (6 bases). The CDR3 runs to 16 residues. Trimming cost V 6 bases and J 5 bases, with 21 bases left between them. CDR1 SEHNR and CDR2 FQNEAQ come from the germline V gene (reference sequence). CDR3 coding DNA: TGTGCCAGCAGTACCTACGGGACACAAAGAGGAGATACGCAGTATTTT. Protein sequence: CASSTYGTQRGDTQYF.

CDR3 region: CASSRQGRTEAFF. The CDR3 region has the DNA TGTGCCAGCAGTAGACAGGGGCGGACTGAAGCTTTCTTT. The gene calls are TRBV28 and TRBJ1-1; 8 nucleotides line up with TRBD1. Germline V gene lookup returns CDR1 MDHEN and CDR2 SYDVKM. The ends lost 5 bases at V and 5 bases at J; junction bases unmatched: 4. The CDR3 spans 13 residues.

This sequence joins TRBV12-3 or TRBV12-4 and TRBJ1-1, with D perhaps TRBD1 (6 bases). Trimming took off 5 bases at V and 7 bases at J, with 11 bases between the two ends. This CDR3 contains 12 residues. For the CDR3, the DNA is TGTGCCAGCAGTCCTGGACAGCGTGAAGCTTTCTTT. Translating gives CASSPGQREAFF.